This is a list of T cell receptor beta chains from one sample in a study of blood T cell repertoires in COVID-19. Assay: immunoSEQ multiplex PCR; the TCRdb copy retains only in-frame clones and omits some. Here the sample spans hundreds of thousands of clones, roughly 87% being singletons. Sample: PBMCs or T cells enriched from blood (not recorded which). These receptors all come from a woman in her thirties who had recovered from COVID-19. Both conserved end residues are part of each CDR3. Each record gives: J gene, V gene, clone size, D gene, CDR3 length, CDR3 protein, CDR3 DNA. D genes are given only for firm matches. A clone size is listed for some rows: how often the clone was seen (once, few, many), or a class if it is expanded.

>TRBJ1-6|TRBV18|few|-|13
CASSGGGNSPLHF
TGTGCCAGCTCAGGCGGGGGTAATTCACCCCTCCACTTT
>TRBJ2-1|TRBV9|-|TRBD1|12
CASSARDRVMFF
TGTGCCAGCAGCGCAAGGGACAGGGTGATGTTCTTC
>TRBJ2-7|TRBV7-2|-|-|14
CASSSPRRWREQYF
TGTGCCAGCAGCTCCCCGAGACGGTGGAGGGAGCAGTACTTC
>TRBJ2-1|TRBV9|-|-|14
CASRPGGPLNEQFF
TGTGCCAGCAGACCGGGGGGCCCCCTCAATGAGCAGTTCTTC
>TRBJ1-6|TRBV27|few|-|14
CASSLRGYNSPLHF
TGTGCCAGCAGTTTACGGGGGTATAATTCACCCCTCCACTTT
>TRBJ2-5|TRBV23-1|-|TRBD1|15
CASSPPTGGRETQYF
TGCGCCAGCAGTCCGCCGACAGGGGGCCGAGAGACCCAGTACTTC
>TRBJ2-5|TRBV5-1|-|TRBD2|14
CASTGGGAWETQYF
TGCGCCAGCACCGGGGGGGGCGCTTGGGAGACCCAGTACTTC
>TRBJ2-7|TRBV18|-|-|12
CASSPQGNEQYF
TGTGCCAGCTCACCTCAGGGCAACGAGCAGTACTTC
>TRBJ2-2|TRBV27|-|-|15
CASRQQGDSTGELFF
TGTGCCAGCAGACAACAAGGGGATTCCACCGGGGAGCTGTTTTTT
>TRBJ2-1|TRBV15|-|TRBD2|16
CATSSLGLAGAPEQFF
TGTGCCACCAGCTCCCTCGGACTAGCGGGGGCCCCTGAGCAGTTCTTC
>TRBJ2-5|TRBV7-9|once|TRBD1|19
CASSLTGPTTGAGLWTQYF
TGTGCCAGCAGCTTAACGGGCCCAACGACAGGGGCCGGCCTTTGGACCCAGTACTTC
>TRBJ1-4|TRBV5-4|-|TRBD1|16
CASSFTPGQGNEKLFF
TGTGCCAGCAGCTTTACTCCGGGACAGGGAAATGAAAAACTGTTTTTT
>TRBJ2-1|TRBV5-1|-|-|13
CASSLASGNEQFF
TGCGCCAGCAGCTTGGCCTCCGGCAATGAGCAGTTCTTC
>TRBJ1-2|TRBV6-2/TRBV6-3|-|-|18
CASSYAAGQGTGNYGYTF
TGTGCCAGCAGTTACGCCGCCGGTCAGGGAACCGGGAACTATGGCTACACCTTC
>TRBJ1-5|TRBV28|once|TRBD1|14
CASRWTGTNQPQHF
TGTGCCAGTCGATGGACAGGTACGAATCAGCCCCAGCATTTT
>TRBJ2-5|TRBV11-2|-|TRBD2|12
CASSSGGTYQYF
TGTGCCAGCAGCTCCGGGGGGACGTACCAGTACTTC
>TRBJ1-2|TRBV4-3|-|TRBD1|15
CASSQPRQGARGYTF
TGCGCCAGCAGCCAGCCCCGACAGGGGGCGCGGGGCTACACCTTC
>TRBJ2-7|TRBV6-2/TRBV6-3|-|-|15
CASGPAGQTSYEQYF
TGTGCCAGCGGCCCCGCGGGACAGACCTCCTACGAGCAGTACTTC
>TRBJ1-6|TRBV27|-|-|15
CASSPTIGLYSPLHF
TGTGCCAGCAGTCCCACGATCGGGTTGTATTCACCCCTCCACTTT
>TRBJ1-3|TRBV4-1|-|-|15
CASSQDQGSGNTIYF
TGCGCCAGCAGCCAAGATCAGGGGTCTGGAAACACCATATATTTT
>TRBJ2-7|TRBV12-3/TRBV12-4|-|-|13
CASSLAPSYEQYF
TGTGCCAGCAGTTTAGCTCCGTCCTACGAGCAGTACTTC
>TRBJ1-5|TRBV28|-|TRBD1|15
CASRGQGARNQPQHF
TGTGCCAGCAGGGGACAGGGGGCTAGGAATCAGCCCCAGCATTTT
>TRBJ2-7|TRBV3-1/TRBV3-2|-|TRBD1|13
CASSQLQGQEQYF
TGTGCCAGCAGCCAGCTACAGGGGCAGGAGCAGTACTTC
>TRBJ1-1|TRBV9|-|-|14
CASSVARVNTEAFF
TGTGCCAGCAGCGTAGCCAGGGTGAACACTGAAGCTTTCTTT
>TRBJ2-1|TRBV4-1|-|TRBD2|17
CASSQGPGLAAYNEQFF
TGCGCCAGCAGCCAAGGACCGGGACTAGCGGCCTACAATGAGCAGTTCTTC
>TRBJ1-5|TRBV28|-|-|16
CASSFYREKRDQPQHF
TGTGCCAGCAGTTTCTACAGGGAAAAGAGGGATCAGCCCCAGCATTTT
>TRBJ2-2|TRBV5-6|few|-|15
CASSGQLGYTGELFF
TGTGCCAGCAGCGGACAGCTAGGTTACACCGGGGAGCTGTTTTTT
>TRBJ1-3|TRBV19|-|-|15
CASSIGASSGNTIYF
TGTGCCAGTAGTATAGGGGCGTCCTCTGGAAACACCATATATTTT